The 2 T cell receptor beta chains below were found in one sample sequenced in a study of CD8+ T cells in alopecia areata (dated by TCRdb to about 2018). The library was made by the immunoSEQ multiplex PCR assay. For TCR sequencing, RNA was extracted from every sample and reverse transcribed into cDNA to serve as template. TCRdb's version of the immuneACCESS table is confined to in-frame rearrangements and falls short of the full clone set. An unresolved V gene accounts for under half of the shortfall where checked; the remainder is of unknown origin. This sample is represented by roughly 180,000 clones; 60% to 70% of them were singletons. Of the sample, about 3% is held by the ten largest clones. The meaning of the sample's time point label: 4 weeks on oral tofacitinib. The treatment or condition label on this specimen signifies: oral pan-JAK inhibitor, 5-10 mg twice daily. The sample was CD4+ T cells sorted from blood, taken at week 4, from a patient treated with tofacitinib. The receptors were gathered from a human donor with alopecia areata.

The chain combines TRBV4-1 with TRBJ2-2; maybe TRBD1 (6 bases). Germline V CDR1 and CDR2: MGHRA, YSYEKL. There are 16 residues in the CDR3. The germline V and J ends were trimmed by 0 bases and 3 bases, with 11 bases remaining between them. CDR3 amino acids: CASSQDFNRDTGELFF. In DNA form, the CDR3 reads TGCGCCAGCAGCCAAGATTTCAACAGGGACACCGGGGAGCTGTTTTTT.

CDR3 residues: CSVRPGQGREKLFF. The DNA of the CDR3 is TGCAGCGTAAGACCGGGACAGGGAAGAGAAAAACTGTTTTTT. This rearrangement joins TRBV29-1 to TRBJ1-4; 9 positions agree with TRBD1. Germline CDR1 is SQVTM and CDR2 is ANQGSEA. The length of the CDR3 is 14 residues. The V and J ends lost 6 bases and 8 bases, in that order; junction bases with no gene match: 10.